A single sample gave rise to the 3 T cell receptor beta chains below, sequenced in a study of early T cells in non-severe SARS-CoV-2 infection (dated by TCRdb to the early 2020s). The library came from 5' RACE. Sequencer: NextSeq 500. TCRdb ran its own pipeline on the public reads, namely fastp trimming at Q25 and MiXCR clone calling, and kept in-frame beta chains. When rows share a CDR3 protein, they turn into one entry using the most common DNA and genes. For this sample there are 95,000 to 150,000 distinct CDR3 sequences; 14% to 15% appear just once. The ten most abundant clones make up around a fifth of the sample. The sample taken for sequencing was whole blood. These receptors came from an adult who was a healthcare worker with PCR-confirmed SARS-CoV-2 infection or an uninfected control (not recorded which).

This chain joins TRBV7-9 and TRBJ2-2; D uncertain. Between the trimmed V and J ends, which lost 5 bases and 4 bases, there was a span of 8 bases. Germline V gene data show CDR1 as SEHNR and CDR2 as FQNEAQ (reference sequence). The CDR3 has 13 amino acids. Here the CDR3 reads CASSKDLTGELFF. As DNA, the CDR3 is TGTGCCAGCAGCAAGGACCTCACCGGGGAGCTGTTTTTT.

This clonotype was counted a few times. The rearrangement links TRBV3-1 to TRBJ1-2; a possible D gene is TRBD1 (5 bases). The CDR3 covers 12 residues. V was clipped by 5 bases and J by 5 bases, with 9 bases between them. The V gene's germline CDR1 is LGHDT and CDR2 YNNKEL (reference sequence). CDR3 nucleotide sequence: TGTGCCAGCAGCACGGGGCTTTATGGCTACACCTTC. This gives the protein CASSTGLYGYTF. Full variable domain (outside the CDR3, taken from reference TRBV3-1 and TRBJ1-2): DTAVSQTPKYLVTQMGNDKSIKCEQNLGHDTMYWYKQDSKKFLKIMFSYNNKELIINETVPNRFSPKSPDKAHLNLHINSLELGDSAVYFCASSTGLYGYTFGSGTRLTVV.

V gene TRBV30 combines with J gene TRBJ1-5; a weak D match, TRBD1 (5 bases). The CDR3 length is 14 residues. In germline, CDR1 is GTSNPN, CDR2 SVGIG (reference sequence). The V gene lost 2 bases and the J gene lost 3 bases, with 11 bases spanning the gap. CDR3 nucleotide sequence: TGTGCCTGGAGTCGGGGGAGGGTCAATCAGCCCCAGCATTTT. Translation gives CAWSRGRVNQPQHF.